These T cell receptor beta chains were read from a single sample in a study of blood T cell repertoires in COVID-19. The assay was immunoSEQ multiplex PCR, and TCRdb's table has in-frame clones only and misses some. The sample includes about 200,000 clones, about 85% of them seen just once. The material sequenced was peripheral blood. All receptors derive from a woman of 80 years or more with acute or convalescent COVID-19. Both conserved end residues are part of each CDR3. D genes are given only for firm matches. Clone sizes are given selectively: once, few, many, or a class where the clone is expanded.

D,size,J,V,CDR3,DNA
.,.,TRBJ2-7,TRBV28,CAGSYQGLVYEQYF,TGTGCCGGCAGTTACCAGGGCCTCGTGTACGAGCAGTACTTC
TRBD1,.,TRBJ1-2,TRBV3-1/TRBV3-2,CASSQRQGAGYTF,TGTGCCAGCAGCCAACGACAGGGCGCTGGCTACACCTTC
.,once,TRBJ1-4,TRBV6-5,CASSLRGTTNEKLFF,TGTGCCAGCAGTCTTAGGGGGACAACTAATGAAAAACTGTTTTTT
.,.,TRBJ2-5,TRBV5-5,CASSFGGETQYF,TGTGCCAGCAGCTTCGGAGGGGAGACCCAGTACTTC
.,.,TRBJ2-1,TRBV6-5,CASSYPKEGRYEQFF,TGTGCCAGCAGTTATCCGAAGGAGGGCCGGTATGAGCAGTTCTTC
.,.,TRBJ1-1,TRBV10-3,CAISEVGVTEAFF,TGTGCCATCAGTGAAGTCGGGGTAACTGAAGCTTTCTTT
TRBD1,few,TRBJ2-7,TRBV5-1,CASSPGTGGPYEQYF,TGCGCCAGCAGCCCCGGGACAGGGGGTCCCTACGAGCAGTACTTC
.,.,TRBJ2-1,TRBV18,CASSPPGQPYNEQFF,TGTGCCAGCTCACCACCGGGACAACCCTACAATGAGCAGTTCTTC
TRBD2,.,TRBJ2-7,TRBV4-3,CASSQELAGGHEQYF,TGCGCCAGCAGCCAAGAACTAGCGGGAGGGCACGAGCAGTACTTC
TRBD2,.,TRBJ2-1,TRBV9,CASSIYGRSEQFF,TGTGCCAGCAGCATATACGGGAGGAGCGAGCAGTTCTTC
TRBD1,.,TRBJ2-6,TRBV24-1,CATSDSDRGPDVLTF,TGTGCCACCAGTGACTCGGACAGGGGGCCCGACGTCCTGACTTTC
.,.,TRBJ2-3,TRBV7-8,CASSSHSREGDTQYF,TGTGCCAGCAGCTCACATAGCAGGGAAGGAGATACGCAGTATTTT
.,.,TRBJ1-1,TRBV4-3,CASSQDLTAATLNTEAFF,TGCGCCAGCAGCCAAGATTTAACAGCCGCTACCCTGAACACTGAAGCTTTCTTT
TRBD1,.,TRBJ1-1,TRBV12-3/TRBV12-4,CASRQGARSEAFF,TGTGCCAGCAGACAGGGGGCCCGATCGGAAGCTTTCTTT
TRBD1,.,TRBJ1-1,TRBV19,CASSIRDRLGAFF,TGTGCCAGTAGTATAAGGGACAGGTTGGGAGCTTTCTTT
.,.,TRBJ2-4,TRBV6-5,CASSYRQGSWDIQYF,TGTGCCAGCAGTTATAGGCAGGGGTCATGGGACATTCAGTACTTC
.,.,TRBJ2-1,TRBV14,CASSPNPTGNEQFF,TGTGCCAGCAGCCCTAACCCCACAGGGAATGAGCAGTTCTTC
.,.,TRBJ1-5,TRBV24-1,CATSAKTGNQPQHF,TGTGCCACCAGTGCCAAGACAGGCAATCAGCCCCAGCATTTT
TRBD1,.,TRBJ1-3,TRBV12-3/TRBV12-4,CANRQGAGNTIYF,TGTGCCAACCGACAGGGCGCTGGAAACACCATATATTTT
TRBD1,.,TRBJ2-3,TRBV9,CASSVSSGTGVTDTQYF,TGTGCCAGCAGCGTAAGCTCCGGGACAGGAGTAACAGATACGCAGTATTTT
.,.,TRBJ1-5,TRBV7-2,CASSSGGQPQHF,TGTGCCAGCAGCTCGGGGGGACAGCCCCAGCATTTT
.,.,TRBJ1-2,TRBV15,CATSRDGLGNYGYTF,TGTGCCACCAGCAGAGACGGTTTGGGCAACTATGGCTACACCTTC
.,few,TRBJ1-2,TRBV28,CASSFTHRGYTF,TGTGCCAGCAGTTTCACCCATCGGGGCTACACCTTC